The present entry profiles one T cell receptor beta chain with its context. Other DNA sequences in this specimen translate into the identical CDR3. The sample comes from a study of cytomegalovirus exposure and HLA in healthy donors. Both 60 Vbeta primers and 13 Jbeta primers went into the PCR. Data came from immunoSEQ multiplex PCR; TCRdb stores just in-frame clones and leaves some out. Of 150,000 to 200,000 clones listed, over 70% are singletons. CDR3 length: 17 residues. Trimming cost V 0 bases and J 4 bases, with 19 bases left between them. In germline, CDR1 is MGHRA, CDR2 YSYEKL. The specimen was PBMCs. This TCR was sampled from a male donor in good health and CMV-seropositive. The chain is built from TRBV4-1 and TRBJ2-7; weak D call: TRBD2 (5 bases). This CDR3 is CASSQDVERPADYEQYF. DNA for the CDR3: TGCGCCAGCAGCCAAGATGTGGAGCGGCCGGCGGATTACGAGCAGTACTTC.